The subject of this entry is one T cell receptor beta chain. Germline values: CDR1 DFQATT, CDR2 SNEGSKA (reference sequence). The CDR3 loop spans 11 amino acids. Trimming took 7 bases from V and 7 from J, leaving 13 bases between them. TCRdb reprocessed the 5' RACE reads via MiXCR and lists one record per CDR3 protein. The table lists about 340,000 distinct CDR3 sequences, around a fifth of them singletons. The entry originates in a study of T-cell memory formation after mild COVID-19. The chain is built from TRBV20-1 and TRBJ1-2; no clear D. The receptor was isolated from a man between 18 and 29 years old who had mild COVID-19 (a few samples of this study predate the infection). Cell type and time point are not known. The sample was PBMCs or a T cell subset sorted from them (not recorded which). CDR3: CSEARSFGYTF. The CDR3 DNA follows: TGCAGTGAGGCTCGGTCATTTGGCTACACCTTC.